The clone carrying this T cell receptor (beta chain) was observed a few times. Its specificity is unknown. The sample comes from a study of CD8 T cell repertoires and HIV-1 epitope variants. About the study: T cells were stimulated with Twenty-five Gag and Nef peptides separately.

TCR beta CDR3 was sequenced at survey depth on immunoSEQ. Produced via immunoSEQ multiplex PCR; TCRdb's table is partial and in-frame only. This table holds approximately 5,700 clones, under 70% found once. The V gene end was trimmed by 4 bases and the J gene end by 9 bases; junction bases not matched to a gene: 7. The CDR3 runs 14 residues. In germline, CDR1 is LNHDA, CDR2 SQIVND (reference sequence). This chain uses TRBV19 with TRBJ2-1; 9 bases align to TRBD1. The receptor comes from a male donor with HIV. Sequenced material: cultured CD8+ T cells derived from PBMCs. CDR3 amino acids: CASSRGQGRSEQFF. The CDR3 nucleotides read TGTGCCAGTAGTAGGGGACAGGGTAGAAGTGAGCAGTTCTTC. The full variable domain, completed using reference TRBV19 and TRBJ2-1, is DGGITQSPKYLFRKEGQNVTLSCEQNLNHDAMYWYRQDPGQGLRLIYYSQIVNDFQKGDIAEGYSVSREKKESFPLTVTSAQKNPTAFYLCASSRGQGRSEQFFGPGTRLTVL.